The rows below give T cell receptor beta chains drawn from one sample of a study of blood T cell repertoires in COVID-19. Only in-frame clones appear in the TCRdb table, and some are missing; sequencing was by immunoSEQ multiplex PCR. This table has 300,000 or so clones, around 92% appearing once. Sequencing used PBMCs or T cells enriched from blood (not recorded which). The source of these receptors is a woman between 45 and 65 years old who had been exposed to COVID-19. The CDR3 runs from the conserved cysteine through the conserved F or W. The D gene is left open where the match is weak. Rows may omit the clone size; those that give it use once, few, many or a size class.

size	V	J	D	CDR3	DNA
NA	TRBV3-1/TRBV3-2	TRBJ2-5	NA	CASSHSLEKTETQYF	TGTGCCAGCAGCCATAGCCTCGAGAAGACGGAGACCCAGTACTTC
NA	TRBV7-6	TRBJ1-5	TRBD1	CASSPTGRNQPQHF	TGTGCCAGCAGCCCGACAGGGAGAAATCAGCCCCAGCATTTT
NA	TRBV4-2	TRBJ1-1	NA	CASSQEDGGALAEAFF	TGTGCCAGCAGCCAAGAAGATGGGGGGGCGCTCGCTGAAGCTTTCTTT
once	TRBV19	TRBJ1-6	TRBD1	CASSTRQGFIDSPLHF	TGTGCCAGTAGTACCCGACAGGGATTCATCGACTCACCCCTCCACTTT
NA	TRBV27	TRBJ2-7	TRBD1	CASSWQTGTGHLPSYEQYF	TGTGCCAGCAGTTGGCAGACCGGGACAGGGCACCTGCCTTCCTACGAGCAGTACTTC
once	TRBV3-1/TRBV3-2	TRBJ1-6	NA	CASSRDGEYNSPLHF	TGTGCCAGCAGCCGCGACGGGGAATATAATTCACCCCTCCACTTT
NA	TRBV5-1	TRBJ2-7	NA	CASSVAGSYEQYF	TGCGCCAGCAGCGTAGCCGGTAGCTACGAGCAGTACTTC
NA	TRBV3-1/TRBV3-2	TRBJ2-7	TRBD1	CASSHIDRDGNEQYF	TGTGCCAGCAGCCATATAGACAGGGACGGCAACGAGCAGTACTTC
NA	TRBV5-1	TRBJ2-3	NA	CASSLDRDTQYF	TGCGCCAGCAGCTTGGATCGGGATACGCAGTATTTT
NA	TRBV18	TRBJ1-4	NA	CASSQGDEKLFF	TGTGCCAGCTCACAGGGAGATGAAAAACTGTTTTTT
NA	TRBV3-1/TRBV3-2	TRBJ1-4	TRBD1	CASSQEGTGNEKLFF	TGTGCCAGCAGCCAAGAAGGGACAGGCAATGAAAAACTGTTTTTT
NA	TRBV19	TRBJ2-5	TRBD2	CASSGTTSGVQETQYF	TGTGCCAGTAGTGGAACAACTAGCGGGGTCCAAGAGACCCAGTACTTC
NA	TRBV7-2	TRBJ1-5	TRBD1	CASSTPGQGSQPQHF	TGTGCCAGCAGTACCCCGGGACAGGGCTCTCAGCCCCAGCATTTT
NA	TRBV2	TRBJ2-5	TRBD2	CASSEGGVGQETQYF	TGTGCCAGCAGTGAGGGGGGGGTCGGCCAAGAGACCCAGTACTTC
NA	TRBV5-1	TRBJ2-1	NA	CASSLGGTQYNEQFF	TGCGCCAGCAGCTTGGGGGGGACACAGTACAATGAGCAGTTCTTC
NA	TRBV28	TRBJ1-1	NA	CASSLNWAAFF	TGTGCCAGCAGTTTGAATTGGGCGGCTTTCTTT
NA	TRBV4-1	TRBJ1-4	NA	CASSQEGRREKRNEKLFF	TGCGCCAGCAGCCAAGAGGGTCGTAGGGAGAAGCGAAATGAAAAACTGTTTTTT
NA	TRBV2	TRBJ2-1	TRBD1	CASSGDRGLYNEQFF	TGTGCCAGCAGTGGGGACAGGGGACTTTACAATGAGCAGTTCTTC
NA	TRBV19	TRBJ2-7	TRBD1	CASRNRGDSGSSYEQYF	TGTGCCAGTAGAAACAGGGGGGACAGTGGAAGCTCCTACGAGCAGTACTTC
NA	TRBV3-1/TRBV3-2	TRBJ1-1	TRBD1	CASSSIEGQGALHTEAFF	TGTGCCAGCAGCTCTATTGAGGGACAGGGGGCTCTCCACACTGAAGCTTTCTTT
NA	TRBV5-1	TRBJ2-7	NA	CASSSGHSGGFSYEQYF	TGCGCCAGCAGCTCCGGACATTCTGGGGGGTTCTCCTACGAGCAGTACTTC
NA	TRBV7-9	TRBJ1-2	TRBD1	CASSLQGAGYTF	TGTGCCAGCAGTTTACAGGGGGCCGGCTACACCTTC
NA	TRBV3-1/TRBV3-2	TRBJ2-7	NA	CASSHSGSNSDEQYF	TGTGCCAGCAGCCATTCAGGGTCAAACTCTGACGAGCAGTACTTC
NA	TRBV7-6	TRBJ2-5	TRBD2	CASSLIAGGVETQYF	TGTGCCAGCAGCTTAATAGCGGGGGGCGTGGAGACCCAGTACTTC
NA	TRBV4-1	TRBJ2-6	NA	CASSQVGGGANVLTF	TGCGCCAGCAGCCAAGTAGGCGGGGGGGCCAACGTCCTGACTTTC
NA	TRBV30	TRBJ1-4	NA	CAWSVVGNMPPSEKLFF	TGTGCCTGGAGTGTAGTGGGCAACATGCCCCCCTCTGAAAAACTGTTTTTT
NA	TRBV7-9	TRBJ2-7	TRBD2	CASSLGASGGYEQYF	TGTGCCAGCAGCTTAGGGGCTAGCGGGGGATACGAGCAGTACTTC